These T cell receptor beta chains were read from a single sample in a study of neurological immune-mediated disorders. TCRdb called the 5' RACE reads again in MiXCR, with one record for every CDR3 protein. The sample yields some 22,000 distinct CDR3 sequences, 13% seen once. Specimen: CD4+ T cells from blood. Receptors originate from a female donor with HTLV-1-associated myelopathy (HAM/TSP). CDR3s include the opening cysteine and the closing phenylalanine or tryptophan. A D gene is named only where the DNA matches it firmly. Clone size is stated in some rows and not others, as once, few, many or a class when expanded.

D,V,J,size,CDR3,DNA
TRBD2,TRBV3-1,TRBJ2-1,many,CASSQLAGGSSYNEQFF,TGTGCCAGCAGCCAGCTAGCGGGAGGGAGCTCCTACAATGAGCAGTTCTTC
-,TRBV5-1,TRBJ1-6,-,CASSPNLSSNPLHF,TGCGCCAGCAGCCCCAACCTCTCCTCGAACCCCCTCCACTTT
-,TRBV29-1,TRBJ2-3,many,CSVADLRTDTQYF,TGCAGCGTCGCCGACCTACGCACAGATACGCAGTATTTT
-,TRBV5-4,TRBJ2-7,many,CASSSPKSDEQYF,TGTGCCAGCAGCTCACCAAAGAGTGACGAGCAGTACTTC
TRBD1,TRBV7-9,TRBJ1-2,many,CASRRQGGEYAGYTF,TGTGCCAGCAGGCGACAGGGGGGAGAGTATGCGGGCTACACCTTC
-,TRBV5-1,TRBJ2-7,many,CASSLGSPRGSSYEQYF,TGCGCCAGCAGCTTGGGGAGCCCGAGGGGATCGTCCTACGAGCAGTACTTC
-,TRBV7-7,TRBJ2-3,many,CASSFPGEGSTDTQYF,TGTGCTAGCAGCTTCCCCGGAGAAGGAAGCACAGATACGCAGTATTTT
-,TRBV5-6,TRBJ1-2,many,CASSLSGTALWYGYTF,TGTGCCAGCAGCTTGAGCGGGACGGCCCTTTGGTATGGCTACACCTTC
-,TRBV5-1,TRBJ2-5,medium-sized,CASSPQRRETQYF,TGCGCCAGCAGTCCACAGAGAAGGGAGACCCAGTACTTC
-,TRBV4-3,TRBJ2-5,many,CASSQERPETQYF,TGCGCCAGCAGCCAAGAACGCCCGGAGACCCAGTACTTC
-,TRBV5-1,TRBJ2-5,once,CASSRQQGKETQYF,TGCGCCAGCAGCAGACAACAGGGCAAAGAGACCCAGTACTTC
-,TRBV7-2,TRBJ2-7,many,CASSSVGVGWEQYF,TGTGCCAGCAGCTCAGTCGGGGTGGGATGGGAGCAGTACTTC
-,TRBV5-1,TRBJ1-2,many,CASSPDGQNYGYTF,TGCGCCAGCAGCCCGGACGGGCAAAACTATGGCTACACCTTC
TRBD2,TRBV4-3,TRBJ2-5,many,CASSQDWRGEQETQYF,TGCGCCAGCAGCCAAGATTGGCGGGGGGAACAAGAGACCCAGTACTTC
-,TRBV20-1,TRBJ2-2,medium-sized,CSARDQEGHTGELFF,TGCAGTGCTAGAGATCAAGAGGGGCACACCGGGGAGCTGTTTTTT
-,TRBV11-3,TRBJ1-5,many,CASSLGTNQPQHF,TGTGCCAGCAGCTTAGGAACCAATCAGCCCCAGCATTTT
TRBD2,TRBV20-1,TRBJ2-1,-,CSARERLAGRRSEQFF,TGCAGTGCTAGAGAGAGACTAGCGGGGAGGCGGAGTGAGCAGTTCTTC